The 31 T cell receptor beta chains below come from one sample, sequenced in a study of read filtering for tumor transcriptome and immune sequencing. Molecular barcoded adaptors covering alpha/delta and beta/gamma chains were used on about 0.4 ug RNA. TCRdb reprocessed the reads with MiXCR, giving one entry per CDR3 protein. There are over 45,000 distinct CDR3 sequences in the sample; 20% occur only once, and 15% to 20% lies in the top ten. The sample taken for sequencing was a population of CD138-negative cells sorted from bone marrow. All receptors come from a donor over 35 with multiple myeloma.

This clonotype was observed many times. The V and J genes are TRBV12-3 or TRBV12-4 and TRBJ1-1; D is unclear. The germline V and J ends were trimmed by 5 bases and 11 bases, with 15 bases remaining between them. The CDR3 covers 12 residues. This CDR3 is CASSRNTRRAFF. CDR3 sequence (DNA): TGTGCCAGCAGTCGAAATACTCGAAGGGCTTTCTTT.

This clonotype has ten or more counts. The chain combines TRBV6-1 with TRBJ2-3, with D tentatively TRBD1 (6 bases). V was clipped by 6 bases and J by 2 bases, with 21 bases between them. There are 17 residues in the CDR3. Looked up from germline, CDR1 is MNHNS and CDR2 is SASEGT. In nucleotides, the CDR3 is TGTGCCAGCAGAGCCCTCCGGGACACCCTCCTCACAGATACGCAGTATTTT. Its translation is CASRALRDTLLTDTQYF.

The J gene is TRBJ1-2, the V gene TRBV28; weak D call: TRBD1 (6 bases). The CDR3 spans 12 residues. Deletions cut 5 bases from V and 8 bases from J, with 12 bases between. Germline CDR1 and CDR2: MDHEN and SYDVKM. CDR3 DNA sequence: TGTGCCAGCAGTCAATACAGGGACGGCTACACCTTC. Translated: CASSQYRDGYTF.

This clonotype appeared many times. The chain combines TRBV7-2 with TRBJ1-4, with D unclear. Trimming removed 1 base from V and 5 bases from J, with 8 bases in between. Germline values: CDR1 SGHTA, CDR2 FQGNSA. CDR3 length: 14 residues. The CDR3 DNA sequence: TGTGCCAGCAGCTTAGTTAAAGCGAATGAAAAACTGTTTTTT. The encoded protein is CASSLVKANEKLFF.

This clonotype has ten or more counts. The chain employs TRBV11-2 and TRBJ2-3, with D possibly being TRBD2 (5 bases). Trimming left V 2 bases short and J 2 bases short, with 11 bases between. The germline V gene has CDR1 SGHAT and CDR2 FQNNGV. The CDR3 loop spans 15 amino acids. The CDR3 nucleotides are TGTGCCAGCAGCTTAAATCTAGCTTTCACAGATACGCAGTATTTT. Translation: CASSLNLAFTDTQYF.

The sample holds many counts of this clonotype. V gene TRBV9 combines with J gene TRBJ2-2; D unresolved. The CDR3 is 16 amino acids. Germline V lookup: CDR1 SGDLS, CDR2 YYNGEE. V lost 4 bases and J lost 4, with 17 bases in between. The CDR3 sequence: CASSPSSGSFTGELFF. The CDR3 coding sequence is TGTGCCAGCAGCCCCTCCTCGGGCTCTTTCACCGGGGAGCTGTTTTTT.

Regarding this clonotype: This may arise from a read error, as a much more abundant clone is one base away. The chain carries TRBV6-6 and TRBJ1-2, with unresolved D. Germline CDR1 is MNHNY and CDR2 is SVGAGI (reference sequence). The CDR3 extends over 14 amino acids. CDR3 in amino acids: CASSYARIDYGYAF. Written as DNA, the CDR3 is TGTGCCAGCAGTTACGCCAGGATTGACTATGGCTACGCCTTC.

This clonotype appeared many times. The CDR3 loop is CASTQTQVAGELFF. The CDR3 DNA reads as TGTGCCAGCACCCAGACTCAGGTCGCCGGGGAGCTGTTTTTT. This sequence joins TRBV27 and TRBJ2-2; no reliable D call. The CDR3 has 14 amino acids. V was trimmed by 7 bases and J by 6 bases, leaving 15 bases between them. The germline V gene has CDR1 MNHEY and CDR2 SMNVEV (reference sequence).

This clonotype was seen a few times. This sequence joins TRBV18 and TRBJ1-5; TRBD1 matches 8 bases. Germline V CDR1 and CDR2: KGHSH, LQKENI. CDR3 length: 13 residues. V was pared by 6 bases and J by 3 bases, with 1 base of the junction left unmatched. The CDR3 coding sequence is TGTGCCAGCTCGGGACAGGACAATCAGCCCCAGCATTTT. This gives the protein CASSGQDNQPQHF. Drawing the rest from reference TRBV18 and TRBJ1-5, the complete variable domain is NAGVMQNPRHLVRRRGQEARLRCSPMKGHSHVYWYRQLPEEGLKFMVYLQKENIIDESGMPKERFSAEFPKEGPSILRIQQVVRGDSAAYFCASSGQDNQPQHFGDGTRLSIL.

This clonotype was seen a few times. V gene TRBV7-9 combines with J gene TRBJ1-1; TRBD1 is a possible D gene (6 bases). CDR1 is SEHNR and CDR2 is FQNEAQ in the germline V gene (reference sequence). Trimming cost V 7 bases and J 2 bases, with 17 bases left between them. CDR3 length: 15 amino acids. CDR3 DNA: TGTGCCAGCAACGACAGAGGCAGGGGAAACACTGAAGCTTTCTTT. Translation gives CASNDRGRGNTEAFF.

Comments on this clonotype: This clone may be a read error of a much larger clone one base away. The J gene is TRBJ2-2, the V gene TRBV27; TRBD2 aligns across 11 bases. The CDR3 loop spans 18 amino acids. Germline CDR1 is MNHEY and CDR2 is SMNVEV (reference sequence). This chain's CDR3 is CPSSTKISGRANTGELFF. For the CDR3, the DNA is TGTCCCAGCAGTACAAAAATTAGCGGGAGGGCTAACACCGGGGAGCTGTTTTTT.

The chain links TRBV5-1 to TRBJ2-3; possibly TRBD1 for D (5 bases). Germline V gene sequence: CDR1 SGHRS, CDR2 YFSETQ. With 0 bases removed from V and 1 base from J, the gap between germline ends came to 15 bases. There are 17 residues in the CDR3. The CDR3 region is CASSLEGRTRGTDTQYF. DNA of the CDR3: TGCGCCAGCAGCTTGGAGGGGCGGACAAGGGGCACAGATACGCAGTATTTT.

This clonotype showed up many times. The chain is built from TRBV6-5 and TRBJ2-7; D remains ambiguous. V was shortened by 4 bases and J by 3 bases, with 13 bases between the two germline ends. CDR1 is MNHEY, CDR2 SVGAGI, per germline. This CDR3 has 14 residues. DNA of the CDR3: TGTGCCAGCAGTTCTTTTGGGTCTTTCTACGAGCAGTACTTC. Translated, it gives CASSSFGSFYEQYF.

This clonotype has just a few counts. A read error may explain this, as a much larger clone is one base away. V gene TRBV28 combines with J gene TRBJ2-7; the D gene is possibly TRBD2 (5 bases). From germline, CDR1 is MDHEN and CDR2 SYDVKM. V dropped 3 bases and J dropped 3 bases, with 6 bases sitting between them. CDR3 length equals 12 residues. The chain's CDR3 is CASSFRGYEQYF. DNA for the CDR3: TGTGCCAGCAGTTTTCGGGGCTACGAGCAGTACTTC.

The rearrangement links TRBV6-2 or TRBV6-3 to TRBJ1-5; D gene uncertain. CDR3 size: 16 residues. V lost 6 bases and J lost 1, with 16 bases in between. CDR1 and CDR2 from the germline V gene are MNHEY and SVGEGT. The CDR3 DNA follows: TGTGCCAGCAGCGCCCCGGTCCCTGGGAGCAATCAGCCCCAGCATTTT. It specifies CASSAPVPGSNQPQHF.

CDR3 DNA: TGTGCCAGCAGTGAACGGAGCCGGGGGGAGACCCAGTACTTC. Translated, it gives CASSERSRGETQYF. The J gene is TRBJ2-5, the V gene TRBV12-3 or TRBV12-4, with D tentatively TRBD2 (6 bases). The V gene lost 5 bases and the J gene lost 5 bases, with 15 bases spanning the gap. The CDR3 spans 14 residues.

This clonotype has a count of ten or more. The V gene is TRBV5-1, the J gene TRBJ1-1; 7 bases are a match to TRBD1. The V and J ends lost 1 base and 3 bases, in that order; junction bases with no gene match: 12. The CDR3 runs to 17 residues. Germline loops: CDR1 SGHRS, CDR2 YFSETQ. CDR3 region: CASSLPVTGLPDTEAFF. CDR3 in DNA: TGCGCCAGCAGCTTGCCCGTGACAGGGCTACCGGACACTGAAGCTTTCTTT.

This clonotype was counted ten times or more. The V call is TRBV7-9, the J call TRBJ2-3; D ambiguous. This CDR3 spans 14 amino acids. Trimming left V 5 bases short and J 4 bases short, with 13 bases between. CDR1 SEHNR and CDR2 FQNEAQ come from the germline V gene (reference sequence). CDR3 sequence reads: CASSKAAGADTQYF. The CDR3 DNA follows: TGTGCCAGCAGCAAAGCCGCCGGCGCAGATACGCAGTATTTT.

The J gene is TRBJ2-1, the V gene TRBV11-2; the match to TRBD2 covers 7 bases. The CDR3 loop spans 15 amino acids. Germline V gene lookup returns CDR1 SGHAT and CDR2 FQNNGV. Germline trimming cut 5 bases from V and 0 bases from J; bases unmatched to any gene: 4. This CDR3 reads CASSPGGSSYNEQFF. The CDR3 nucleotides are TGTGCCAGCAGCCCAGGCGGGAGCTCCTACAATGAGCAGTTCTTC.

At least ten counts were recorded for this clonotype. The chain uses TRBV20-1 and TRBJ2-2; D is undetermined. CDR3 size: 14 residues. Between the trimmed V and J ends, which lost 3 bases and 1 base, there was a span of 9 bases. The V gene's germline CDR1 is DFQATT and CDR2 SNEGSKA (reference sequence). In nucleotides, the CDR3 is TGCAGTGCTAGTTTGACCCTGAACACCGGGGAGCTGTTTTTT. Protein: CSASLTLNTGELFF.

This clonotype was counted ten times or more. This chain links TRBV20-1 with TRBJ2-7; D may be TRBD1 (6 bases). Deletions cut 2 bases from V and 3 bases from J, with 11 bases between. This CDR3 has 13 amino acids. The germline V gene encodes CDR1 DFQATT and CDR2 SNEGSKA (reference sequence). CDR3 amino acids: CSARLPGHYEQYF. CDR3 DNA: TGCAGTGCTAGATTACCGGGACACTACGAGCAGTACTTC.

The chain recombines TRBV30 with TRBJ2-5; D may be TRBD2 (6 bases). In germline, CDR1 is GTSNPN, CDR2 SVGIG (reference sequence). Trimming shortened V by 7 bases and J by 2 bases, and 11 bases separated the two germline ends. The CDR3 covers 12 residues. The CDR3 here is CAYDSGQETQYF. The CDR3 DNA reads TGTGCCTACGATAGCGGACAAGAGACCCAGTACTTC. Together with reference TRBV30 and TRBJ2-5, the CDR3 gives the full variable domain: SQTIHQWPATLVQPVGSPLSLECTVEGTSNPNLYWYRQAAGRGLQLLFYSVGIGQISSEVPQNLSASRPQDRQFILSSKKLLLSDSGFYLCAYDSGQETQYFGPGTRLLVL.

This clonotype was seen repeatedly, ten times or more. J is TRBJ2-1 and V is TRBV28, with 9 bases matching TRBD1. This CDR3 has 20 residues. CDR1 and CDR2 (germline): MDHEN, SYDVKM. V lost 4 bases, J lost 0 bases, and 16 bases stayed unmatched. DNA for the CDR3: TGTGCCAGCAGTTGGACCGGGACAGGGTCTTCAACGAGCTCCTACAATGAGCAGTTCTTC. This codes for CASSWTGTGSSTSSYNEQFF.

This clonotype appeared many times. V gene TRBV2 combines with J gene TRBJ2-2, with 7 bases fitting TRBD2. With 6 bases clipped from V and 1 base from J, the junction kept 5 bases outside the gene matches. The CDR3 has 15 residues. Germline-derived CDR1 and CDR2 are SNHLY and FYNNEI. CDR3 amino acids: CASSKERGNTGELFF. The CDR3 DNA is TGTGCCAGCAGCAAAGAGCGGGGGAACACCGGGGAGCTGTTTTTT.

This clonotype was picked up many times. The rearrangement links TRBV4-2 to TRBJ2-5; D is undetermined. CDR1 is LGHNA and CDR2 is YNFKEQ in the germline V gene. The CDR3 loop spans 14 amino acids. V shed 1 base and J shed 2 bases, with 8 bases lying between them. The CDR3 here is CASSQVRSQETQYF. The CDR3 DNA is TGTGCCAGCAGCCAAGTAAGGTCGCAAGAGACCCAGTACTTC.

This clonotype was recorded at least ten times. The rearrangement uses TRBV28 and TRBJ2-5; perhaps TRBD2 as D (6 bases). Germline CDR1 and CDR2: MDHEN and SYDVKM. The V and J ends lost 5 bases and 7 bases respectively, with 14 bases between them. The CDR3 is 13 residues long. CDR3 nucleotides: TGTGCCAGCAGTCCATGGGACTCCCGGACCCAGTACTTC. Translating it yields CASSPWDSRTQYF.

This clonotype has more than one count but fewer than ten. This rearrangement joins TRBV20-1 to TRBJ2-6; 13 positions agree with TRBD2. Germline values: CDR1 DFQATT, CDR2 SNEGSKA (reference sequence). This CDR3 has 21 residues. Trimming cost V 6 bases and J 0 bases; bases outside gene matches: 17. The CDR3 protein is CSATPGLAGLAGLSGANVLTF. Written as DNA, the CDR3 is TGCAGTGCCACCCCGGGACTAGCGGGACTAGCGGGCCTCTCTGGGGCCAACGTCCTGACTTTC.

This chain uses TRBV19 with TRBJ1-5; 9 bases are a match to TRBD1. Germline CDR1 LNHDA, CDR2 SQIVND (reference sequence). The CDR3 is made up of 18 amino acids. Trimming took 2 bases from V and 1 from J; bases not matched to a gene: 9. CDR3 amino acids: CASSITHRGLRSNQPQHF. The CDR3 DNA is TGTGCCAGTAGTATAACCCACAGGGGGCTGAGGAGCAATCAGCCCCAGCATTTT.

In this sample, this clonotype turned up many times. The CDR3 loop reads CASSPPLGGRFYEQYF. The CDR3 coding sequence is TGTGCCAGCAGTCCCCCTTTGGGGGGGCGATTCTACGAGCAGTACTTC. This chain links TRBV28 with TRBJ2-7, with D possibly TRBD2 on 7 matching bases. Germline loops: CDR1 MDHEN, CDR2 SYDVKM. V gave up 5 bases and J gave up 3 bases, with 20 bases separating them. The CDR3 has 16 amino acids.

This clonotype was observed at least ten times. The chain joins TRBV19 to TRBJ2-1; D unresolved. V lost 1 base and J lost 5, with 6 bases in between. CDR3 length: 13 residues. Germline CDR1 and CDR2: LNHDA and SQIVND (reference sequence). The CDR3 nucleotides are TGTGCCAGTAGTATAGGGCTGAACAATGAGCAGTTCTTC. It specifies CASSIGLNNEQFF.

This clonotype came up many times. The chain uses TRBV10-1 and TRBJ2-5; a weak D match, TRBD2 (6 bases). Germline V gene data show CDR1 as WNHNN and CDR2 as SYGVQD (reference sequence). The CDR3 is made up of 14 amino acids. Trimming removed 5 bases at V and 5 bases at J, with 15 bases between. CDR3 DNA: TGCGCCAGCAGTCCGTCCGGGGGTTTCGAGACCCAGTACTTC. Its protein product is CASSPSGGFETQYF.